This is a list of T cell receptor beta chains from one sample in a study of T cell repertoires in cytomegalovirus infection. These receptors' targets are unknown. TCRdb reprocessed the reads with MiXCR, giving one entry per CDR3 protein. This sample has under 850,000 distinct CDR3 sequences, with around a third found just once. The sequencing used cultured PBMCs, collected from culture after CMV antigen stimulation. The receptors were gathered from a human donor in good health (CMV status not recorded). Some clones in this sample may be carry-over from other donors' samples. Both conserved end residues are part of each CDR3. A D gene is named only where the DNA matches it firmly. Clone size is stated in some rows and not others, as once, few, many or a class when expanded.

cdr3_nt cdr3_aa d_call cdr3_length clone_size j_call v_call
TGCAGTGCTTTAAGCGGGAGGGCCCACAATGAGCAGTTCTTC CSALSGRAHNEQFF TRBD2 14 NA TRBJ2-1 TRBV20-1
TGCGCCAGCAGCCCCACTGGCGGTCCCTCCTACGAGCAGTACTTC CASSPTGGPSYEQYF NA 15 few TRBJ2-7 TRBV4-3
TGTGCCAGCATGGGTTACCGGGACGGCGGGGAGCTGTTTTTT CASMGYRDGGELFF NA 14 few TRBJ2-2 TRBV6-1
TGTGCCAGCAGCCAAGGCCCGTATGAAAAACTGTTTTTT CASSQGPYEKLFF NA 13 NA TRBJ1-4 TRBV14
TGTGCCAGCAGCGCTAGCGGGCTCTCCTACAATGAGCAGTTCTTC CASSASGLSYNEQFF TRBD2 15 many TRBJ2-1 TRBV7-2
TGTGCCAGCAGTGAATTTGGGCAGGGGGCCGCACCGACGTTTTTTAGGTTGTCTGGCTACACCTTC CASSEFGQGAAPTFFRLSGYTF TRBD1 22 few TRBJ1-2 TRBV6-1
TGTGCCTGGAGCCCCCCGGGTTCCTATGAGCAGTTCTTC CAWSPPGSYEQFF NA 13 NA TRBJ2-1 TRBV30
TGTGCCACCAGCAGAGGGGGGGCAGATACGCAGTATTTT CATSRGGADTQYF NA 13 NA TRBJ2-3 TRBV15
TGCAGTGCTAGGGATAGACAGGGTTCCACAGATACGCAGTATTTT CSARDRQGSTDTQYF TRBD1 15 NA TRBJ2-3 TRBV20-1
TGTGCCAGCAGCTTAGCGTATGGGGGGCATGCCCAAGAGACCCAGTACTTC CASSLAYGGHAQETQYF NA 17 few TRBJ2-5 TRBV7-2
TGTGCCAGCAGCTCAAACGGACAGGGAGAGCAGTACTTC CASSSNGQGEQYF TRBD1 13 NA TRBJ2-7 TRBV7-3
TGTGCCAGCAGCTTAGGGTCAGGGGACCATCAGCCCCAGCATTTT CASSLGSGDHQPQHF NA 15 few TRBJ1-5 TRBV11-2
TGTGCCAGCGCCTCCTATAGGAATGAAAAACTGTTTTTT CASASYRNEKLFF NA 13 NA TRBJ1-4 TRBV7-2
TGTGCCAGCAGCCGAGGCGGGCATCAGCCCCAGCATTTT CASSRGGHQPQHF NA 13 NA TRBJ1-5 TRBV7-2
TGTGCCAGCAGCCCCGGATCTAGCGGGGTAGATACGCAGTATTTT CASSPGSSGVDTQYF TRBD2 15 NA TRBJ2-3 TRBV28
TGTGCCAGCAGCCAAACAGGGGATGAGCAGTTCTTC CASSQTGDEQFF TRBD1 12 few TRBJ2-1 TRBV14
TGTGCCAGCCCCCCAGGGGTGTTGACTCCTAATCAGCCCCAGCATTTT CASPPGVLTPNQPQHF NA 16 many TRBJ1-5 TRBV28
TGTGCCAGCAGCTTAGCGGTCGCCCACAATGAGCAGTTCTTC CASSLAVAHNEQFF NA 14 few TRBJ2-1 TRBV7-6
TGCGCCAGCAGCTTCACCGACAGGGGGAGCACAGATACGCAGTATTTT CASSFTDRGSTDTQYF TRBD1 16 NA TRBJ2-3 TRBV5-1
TGTGCCAGCAGCTTACAGGGGGCTTATTCACCCCTCCACTTT CASSLQGAYSPLHF TRBD1 14 many TRBJ1-6 TRBV7-8
TGTGCCTGGAGTGGGAAAAGGGGGTTATCCTATAATTCACCCCTCCACTTT CAWSGKRGLSYNSPLHF NA 17 few TRBJ1-6 TRBV30
TGTGCCAGCAGTTACCTGGGACTAGCGGGCCACTACGAGCAGTACTTC CASSYLGLAGHYEQYF TRBD2 16 NA TRBJ2-7 TRBV6-2/TRBV6-3
TGTGCCAGCAGCCCCCCGGAACCCTATGGCTACACCTTC CASSPPEPYGYTF NA 13 NA TRBJ1-2 TRBV28
TGTGCCAGTAGTATAGATGACGCCTCGACAGATACGCAGTATTTT CASSIDDASTDTQYF NA 15 NA TRBJ2-3 TRBV19
TGTGCCAGCGGTACGGGACTCTCATACGAGCAGTACTTC CASGTGLSYEQYF NA 13 few TRBJ2-7 TRBV6-1
TGTGCCAGCAGCTTAATGAAGGGAAAGCGGTGGGAGCAGTACTTC CASSLMKGKRWEQYF NA 15 once TRBJ2-7 TRBV11-2
TGTGCCAGCAGTAGGGAAGGGATTAACGAGCAGTACTTC CASSREGINEQYF NA 13 NA TRBJ2-7 TRBV6-6
TGTGCCAGCAGCCGCTCGGGGACAGGGGATAGGGAGCAGTACTTC CASSRSGTGDREQYF TRBD1 15 NA TRBJ2-7 TRBV7-6
TGTGCCACCACGAGGGGGTTGGTGGGTCAGCCCCAGCATTTT CATTRGLVGQPQHF NA 14 NA TRBJ1-5 TRBV6-1